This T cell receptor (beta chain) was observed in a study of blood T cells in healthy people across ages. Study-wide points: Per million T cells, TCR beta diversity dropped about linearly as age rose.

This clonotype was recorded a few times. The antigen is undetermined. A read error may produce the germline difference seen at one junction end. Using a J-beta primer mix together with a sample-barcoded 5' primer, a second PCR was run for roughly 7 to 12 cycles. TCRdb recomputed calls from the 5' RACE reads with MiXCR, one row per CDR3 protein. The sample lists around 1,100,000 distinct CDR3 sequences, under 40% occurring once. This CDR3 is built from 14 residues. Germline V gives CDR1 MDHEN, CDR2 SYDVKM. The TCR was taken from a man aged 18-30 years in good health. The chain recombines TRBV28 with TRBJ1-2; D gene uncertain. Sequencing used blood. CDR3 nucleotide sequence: TGTGCCAGCACTTTATGGCATCAGCGGAATGGCTACACCTTC. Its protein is CASTLWHQRNGYTF.